Listed here is a single TCR beta chain. The source of the sample is a study of T cells in localized non-small cell lung cancer. The germline V gene has CDR1 MNHEY and CDR2 SMNVEV (reference sequence). The CDR3 runs to 15 residues. V was cut by 2 bases and J by 7 bases, with 17 bases left in between. The assay was immunoSEQ multiplex PCR, and TCRdb's table has in-frame clones only and misses some. Of about 5,600 clones in the sample, 28% were seen once. Source: lung tumor tissue, taken before any cancer treatment. The rearrangement joins TRBV27 to TRBJ2-5; a weak D match, TRBD2 (6 bases). This receptor was obtained from a female donor older than 55 with stage I lung adenocarcinoma. The DNA of the CDR3 is TGTGCCAGCAGTTTAAGGAGGGTTCCTCAGGGGACCCAGTACTTC. Its translation: CASSLRRVPQGTQYF.